One sample yielded the 25 T cell receptor beta chains listed below, sequenced in a study of technical replicates of blood from a few donors. The table came from immunoSEQ multiplex PCR; TCRdb's copy has only in-frame clones and leaves some out. The data hold under 90,000 clones, with roughly 98% observed a single time. Material: T cells isolated from PBMCs. The receptors shown here come from a human donor in good health.

The CDR3 region has the DNA TGTGCCAGCAGCTTCGGGGAAAAACTGTTTTTT. Translation: CASSFGEKLFF. The rearrangement uses TRBV13 and TRBJ1-4; unclear D gene. The CDR3 has 11 amino acids. Trimming cost V 3 bases and J 8 bases, with 4 bases left between them. The germline gives CDR1 PRHDT, CDR2 FYEKMQ (reference sequence).

CDR3 sequence: CASSFLPAGGTDTQYF. The CDR3 DNA sequence: TGTGCCAGCAGCTTCCTCCCGGCGGGAGGCACAGATACGCAGTATTTT. The rearrangement joins TRBV11-3 to TRBJ2-3; 7 positions match TRBD2. Germline V gene data show CDR1 as SGHNT and CDR2 as YENEEA. Unmatched junction bases numbered 7, after V lost 3 bases and J lost 1 base. The CDR3 has 16 amino acids. Looking up the rest from reference TRBV11-3 and TRBJ2-3 gives the full variable domain: EAGVVQSPRYKIIEKKQPVAFWCNPISGHNTLYWYLQNLGQGPELLIRYENEEAVDDSQLPKDRFSAERLKGVDSTLKIQPAELGDSAVYLCASSFLPAGGTDTQYFGPGTRLTVL.

The chain uses TRBV11-1 and TRBJ2-3; D is possibly TRBD1 (5 bases). This CDR3 is 12 amino acids long. Germline CDR1 reads SGHAT; CDR2 reads FQDESV (reference sequence). Trimming removed 5 bases from V and 7 bases from J, with 10 bases in between. As DNA, the CDR3 is TGTGCCAGCAGCCTCGGACACCATACGCAGTATTTT. This codes for CASSLGHHTQYF.

The chain couples TRBV5-6 to TRBJ2-4; maybe TRBD2 (6 bases). CDR1 is SGHDT, CDR2 YYEEEE, per germline. This CDR3 spans 14 amino acids. The germline V and J ends were trimmed by 2 bases and 6 bases, with 12 bases remaining between them. CDR3 sequence: CASSLGSGSNIQYF. CDR3 coding DNA: TGTGCCAGCAGCTTAGGTAGCGGATCAAACATTCAGTACTTC.

This chain uses TRBV19 with TRBJ2-2, with a tentative D call TRBD1 (6 bases). The length of the CDR3 is 15 residues. Per the germline V gene, CDR1 is LNHDA and CDR2 is SQIVND (reference sequence). The ends were cut back, 8 bases at V and 4 bases at J, with 17 bases in the middle. The CDR3 bases are TGTGCCAGTGGTCGTTGGGACAAATCCACCGGGGAGCTGTTTTTT. As protein: CASGRWDKSTGELFF.

This clone came up once. This chain joins TRBV16 and TRBJ1-1, with D perhaps matching TRBD1 (5 bases). V was trimmed by 2 bases and J by 0 bases, leaving 7 bases between them. Germline-derived CDR1 and CDR2 are KGHSY and FQNENV. The length of the CDR3 is 14 residues. The CDR3 region has the DNA TGTGCCAGCAGCCAACGACAGCTGAACACTGAAGCTTTCTTT. It yields the protein CASSQRQLNTEAFF.

The V call is TRBV5-1, the J call TRBJ2-7; 10 bases fit TRBD1. CDR1 is SGHRS, CDR2 YFSETQ, per germline. The V and J ends lost 0 bases and 0 bases, in that order; junction bases with no gene match: 0. CDR3 size: 15 residues. CDR3 region: CASSLGTGGSYEQYF. The CDR3 nucleotides are TGCGCCAGCAGCTTGGGGACAGGGGGCTCCTACGAGCAGTACTTC.

CDR3 amino acids: CASSIAGSQPQHF. The CDR3 DNA reads as TGTGCCAGTAGTATCGCGGGCAGTCAGCCCCAGCATTTT. This chain links TRBV19 with TRBJ1-5, with D unresolved. Germline V lookup: CDR1 LNHDA, CDR2 SQIVND (reference sequence). V lost 3 bases to trimming and J lost 6 bases, with 9 bases between them. This CDR3 is built from 13 residues.

The chain recombines TRBV18 with TRBJ1-5; D is possibly TRBD1 (6 bases). This CDR3 has 15 amino acids. Trimming left V 2 bases short and J 0 bases short, with 8 bases between. In germline, CDR1 is KGHSH, CDR2 LQKENI. CDR3 sequence reads: CASSPGQNSNQPQHF. CDR3 coding DNA: TGTGCCAGCTCACCAGGACAGAATAGCAATCAGCCCCAGCATTTT. Full variable domain (missing parts from reference TRBV18 and TRBJ1-5): NAGVMQNPRHLVRRRGQEARLRCSPMKGHSHVYWYRQLPEEGLKFMVYLQKENIIDESGMPKERFSAEFPKEGPSILRIQQVVRGDSAAYFCASSPGQNSNQPQHFGDGTRLSIL.

This chain connects TRBV11-2 to TRBJ1-2, with no clear D. Germline V gene lookup returns CDR1 SGHAT and CDR2 FQNNGV. V lost 5 bases and J lost 8, with 15 bases in between. The CDR3 has 13 amino acids. CDR3 sequence: CASSPAIGLGYTF. DNA for the CDR3: TGTGCCAGCAGCCCTGCCATAGGACTGGGCTACACCTTC.

The chain joins TRBV29-1 to TRBJ1-1; 8 bases are shared with TRBD1. Germline V gene lookup returns CDR1 SQVTM and CDR2 ANQGSEA. This CDR3 is built from 14 residues. V lost 6 bases and J lost 1; bases outside the gene matches: 7. The CDR3 sequence is CSVGGQGKNTEAFF. CDR3 in DNA: TGCAGCGTCGGAGGACAGGGAAAGAACACTGAAGCTTTCTTT.

The CDR3 here is CASSLVRTSGYNEQFF. DNA of the CDR3: TGTGCCAGCAGCTTGGTCCGGACTAGCGGCTACAATGAGCAGTTCTTC. V usage is TRBV5-5 and J usage is TRBJ2-1; 10 bases match TRBD2. The CDR3 is 16 residues long. V was clipped by 0 bases and J by 3 bases; unmatched bases: 3. Germline V gives CDR1 SGHKS, CDR2 YYEKEE (reference sequence).

The rearrangement joins TRBV2 to TRBJ2-5, with D perhaps matching TRBD2 (6 bases). Trimming cost V 7 bases and J 4 bases, with 16 bases left between them. Per germline, CDR1 SNHLY and CDR2 FYNNEI. The CDR3 has 14 amino acids. The CDR3: CASTWTTLPETQYF. In DNA, the CDR3 is TGTGCCAGCACCTGGACTACCCTGCCAGAGACCCAGTACTTC.

The rearrangement links TRBV29-1 to TRBJ2-7; 10 bases are a match to TRBD2. The CDR3 spans 15 residues. J was trimmed by 0 bases and V by 4 bases; bases with no gene match: 6. Germline V lookup: CDR1 SQVTM, CDR2 ANQGSEA. The CDR3 sequence: CSVASGGGSSYEQYF. In DNA form, the CDR3 reads TGCAGCGTTGCCAGCGGGGGGGGAAGCTCCTACGAGCAGTACTTC.

The rearrangement uses TRBV7-9 and TRBJ1-2; a possible D gene is TRBD1 (6 bases). CDR1 is SEHNR and CDR2 is FQNEAQ in the germline V gene (reference sequence). CDR3 length: 16 residues. Trimming took off 5 bases at V and 2 bases at J, with 18 bases between the two ends. This chain's CDR3 is CASSDRMGSPNYGYTF. In DNA, the CDR3 is TGTGCCAGCAGCGACAGGATGGGGAGCCCCAACTATGGCTACACCTTC.

This chain uses TRBV5-4 with TRBJ2-1; 11 nucleotides match TRBD1. The CDR3 length is 16 residues. After removal of 4 bases from V and 4 bases from J, the junction contained 7 bases not matched to a gene. CDR1 is SGHNT, CDR2 YYREEE, per germline (reference sequence). The chain's CDR3 is CASSRPGQGEYNEQFF. For the CDR3, the DNA is TGTGCCAGCAGCCGCCCGGGACAGGGGGAATACAATGAGCAGTTCTTC. Full variable domain (rest looked up from reference TRBV5-4 and TRBJ2-1): ETGVTQSPTHLIKTRGQQVTLRCSSQSGHNTVSWYQQALGQGPQFIFQYYREEENGRGNFPPRFSGLQFPNYSSELNVNALELDDSALYLCASSRPGQGEYNEQFFGPGTRLTVL.

This clone is labeled as medium-sized. This rearrangement joins TRBV20-1 to TRBJ1-1; D is ambiguous. CDR3 size: 10 residues. Germline V lookup: CDR1 DFQATT, CDR2 SNEGSKA (reference sequence). V was shortened by 0 bases and J by 11 bases, with 7 bases between the two germline ends. The chain's CDR3 is CSAREERAFF. CDR3 nucleotides: TGCAGTGCTAGAGAGGAGAGGGCTTTCTTT.

In DNA, the CDR3 is TGTGCCAGTAAGGGACAGGGGACGGGAAGGACTGAAGCTTTCTTT. It translates to CASKGQGTGRTEAFF. This chain uses TRBV19 with TRBJ1-1, with 10 bases fitting TRBD1. Germline V CDR1 and CDR2: LNHDA, SQIVND (reference sequence). Trimming removed 7 bases from V and 5 bases from J; junction bases left unmatched: 10. The CDR3 contains 15 residues.

This rearrangement joins TRBV13 to TRBJ2-3, with 11 bases that match TRBD2. The germline CDR1 and CDR2 sequences are PRHDT and FYEKMQ (reference sequence). The CDR3 totals 18 residues. The trim removed 5 bases at V and 2 bases at J, leaving 12 bases unmatched. Here the CDR3 DNA reads TGTGCCAGCAGCGCGACGGGACTAGCGGAGGGAGTCACAGATACGCAGTATTTT. It is translated as CASSATGLAEGVTDTQYF.

The chain links TRBV7-3 to TRBJ2-7, with a weak D call TRBD2 (6 bases). Trimming took off 1 base at V and 1 base at J, with 20 bases between the two ends. From germline, CDR1 is SGHTA and CDR2 FQGTGA. The CDR3 has 18 amino acids. The CDR3 is CASSLKGPAGAASYEQYF. CDR3 coding DNA: TGTGCCAGCAGCTTAAAGGGTCCAGCGGGCGCGGCGTCCTACGAGCAGTACTTC.

Only one count was recorded for this clone. The chain carries TRBV11-3 and TRBJ1-2, with no clear D. There are 15 residues in the CDR3. Germline V gene sequence: CDR1 SGHNT, CDR2 YENEEA. Trimming shortened V by 5 bases and J by 6 bases, and 19 bases separated the two germline ends. The CDR3 DNA follows: TGTGCCAGCAGCCTCCGACAACTCCCCCACAATGGCTACACCTTC. It encodes CASSLRQLPHNGYTF. Supplemented by reference TRBV11-3 and TRBJ1-2, the full variable domain reads EAGVVQSPRYKIIEKKQPVAFWCNPISGHNTLYWYLQNLGQGPELLIRYENEEAVDDSQLPKDRFSAERLKGVDSTLKIQPAELGDSAVYLCASSLRQLPHNGYTFGSGTRLTVV.

This clone was counted once. J is TRBJ1-4 and V is TRBV5-4, with 7 bases matching TRBD1. Germline V gene lookup returns CDR1 SGHNT and CDR2 YYREEE (reference sequence). The CDR3 runs to 14 residues. The trim removed 4 bases at V and 4 bases at J, leaving 4 bases unmatched. CDR3 bases: TGTGCCAGCAGCAAGGGACAGTATAATGAAAAACTGTTTTTT. This encodes CASSKGQYNEKLFF.

The rearrangement joins TRBV5-1 to TRBJ2-1, with 9 bases that match TRBD2. The V gene end was trimmed by 4 bases and the J gene end by 5 bases; junction bases not matched to a gene: 7. Germline V lookup: CDR1 SGHRS, CDR2 YFSETQ. This CDR3 contains 15 residues. The chain's CDR3 is CASSPWASGDNEQFF. The CDR3 DNA follows: TGCGCCAGCAGCCCATGGGCTAGCGGGGACAATGAGCAGTTCTTC.

This chain's CDR3 is CAAREGSYEQYF. The CDR3 DNA reads as TGTGCCGCGCGGGAGGGCTCCTACGAGCAGTACTTC. V usage is TRBV30 and J usage is TRBJ2-7, with TRBD2 matching 9 bases. The germline V gene encodes CDR1 GTSNPN and CDR2 SVGIG (reference sequence). The J segment lost 0 bases and the V segment lost 8 bases, leaving 2 bases of the junction unmatched. This CDR3 has 12 amino acids. Supplemented by reference TRBV30 and TRBJ2-7, the full variable domain reads SQTIHQWPATLVQPVGSPLSLECTVEGTSNPNLYWYRQAAGRGLQLLFYSVGIGQISSEVPQNLSASRPQDRQFILSSKKLLLSDSGFYLCAAREGSYEQYFGPGTRLTVT.

The chain is built from TRBV11-2 and TRBJ1-3; D may be TRBD1 (6 bases). Trimming took off 1 base at V and 0 bases at J, with 7 bases between the two ends. The CDR3 has 15 amino acids. Germline assignment: CDR1 SGHAT and CDR2 FQNNGV. CDR3 DNA: TGTGCCAGCAGCTTAGCCAGGGGCTCTGGAAACACCATATATTTT. Encoded protein: CASSLARGSGNTIYF.